This record looks at one TCR beta chain sequence and its context. Extraction of RNA preceded its reverse transcription into cDNA, which served as the sequencing template. Clones were sequenced by immunoSEQ multiplex PCR, and TCRdb holds only the in-frame ones, with some missing. The data show 150,000 or so clones, with 50% to 70% seen just once and roughly 0.91% held by the top ten. As to treatment: oral pan-JAK inhibitor, 5-10 mg twice daily. The ends lost 1 base at V and 2 bases at J; junction bases unmatched: 0. CDR1 SQVTM and CDR2 ANQGSEA come from the germline V gene. There are 13 residues in the CDR3. The entry originates in a study of CD8+ T cells in alopecia areata.

This sample comprised CD4+ T cells sorted from blood, obtained at week 4, from a patient treated with tofacitinib. The clonotype comes from a human donor with alopecia areata. The genes are TRBV29-1 and TRBJ2-5, with TRBD1 identical over 8 bases. The CDR3 coding sequence is TGCAGCGTTGAAGGACAGGGGCAAGAGACCCAGTACTTC. Translated: CSVEGQGQETQYF.